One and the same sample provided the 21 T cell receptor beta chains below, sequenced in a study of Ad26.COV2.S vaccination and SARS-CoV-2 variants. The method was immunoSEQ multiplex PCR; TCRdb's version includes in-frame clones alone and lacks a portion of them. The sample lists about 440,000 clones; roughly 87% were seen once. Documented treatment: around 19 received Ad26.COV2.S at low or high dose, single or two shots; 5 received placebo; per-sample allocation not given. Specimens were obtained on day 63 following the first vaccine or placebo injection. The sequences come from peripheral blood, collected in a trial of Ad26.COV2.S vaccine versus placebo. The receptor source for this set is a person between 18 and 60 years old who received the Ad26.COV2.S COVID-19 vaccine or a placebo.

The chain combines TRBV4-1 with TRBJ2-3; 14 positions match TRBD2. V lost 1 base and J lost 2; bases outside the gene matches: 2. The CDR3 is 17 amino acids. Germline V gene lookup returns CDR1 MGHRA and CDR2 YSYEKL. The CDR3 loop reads CASSQGGLAGVTDTQYF. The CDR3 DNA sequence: TGCGCCAGCAGCCAAGGGGGACTAGCGGGAGTCACAGATACGCAGTATTTT.

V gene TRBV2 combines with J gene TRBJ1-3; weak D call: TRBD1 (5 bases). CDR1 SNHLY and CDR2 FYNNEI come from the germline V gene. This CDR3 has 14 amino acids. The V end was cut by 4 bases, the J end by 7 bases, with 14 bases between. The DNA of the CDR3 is TGTGCCAGCAGTGGAAACAGAGCAGGGAACACCATATATTTT. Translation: CASSGNRAGNTIYF.

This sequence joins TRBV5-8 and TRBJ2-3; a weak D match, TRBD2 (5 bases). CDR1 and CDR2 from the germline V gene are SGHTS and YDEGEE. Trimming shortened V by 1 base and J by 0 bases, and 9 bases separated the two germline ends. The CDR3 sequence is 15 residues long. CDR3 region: CASSLLGVSTDTQYF. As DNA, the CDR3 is TGTGCCAGCAGCTTGTTGGGAGTGAGCACAGATACGCAGTATTTT.

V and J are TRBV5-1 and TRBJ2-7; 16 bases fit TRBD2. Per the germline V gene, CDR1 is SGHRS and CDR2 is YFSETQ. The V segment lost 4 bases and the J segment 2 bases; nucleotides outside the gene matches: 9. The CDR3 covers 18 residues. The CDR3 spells CASSPTGTSGRATYEQYF. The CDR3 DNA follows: TGCGCCAGCAGCCCAACCGGGACTAGCGGGAGGGCCACCTACGAGCAGTACTTC.

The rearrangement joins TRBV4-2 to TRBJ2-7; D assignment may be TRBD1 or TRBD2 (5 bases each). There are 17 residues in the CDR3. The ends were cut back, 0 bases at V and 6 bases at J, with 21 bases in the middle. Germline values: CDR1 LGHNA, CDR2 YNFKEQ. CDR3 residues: CASSQEFAGTASVEQYF. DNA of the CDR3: TGTGCCAGCAGCCAAGAATTCGCCGGGACGGCTTCGGTCGAGCAGTACTTC.

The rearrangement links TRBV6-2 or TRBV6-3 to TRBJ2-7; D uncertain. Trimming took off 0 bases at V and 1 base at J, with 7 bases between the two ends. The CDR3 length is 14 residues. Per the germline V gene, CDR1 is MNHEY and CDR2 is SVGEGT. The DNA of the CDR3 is TGTGCCAGCAGTTACTCGATCAGTTCCTACGAGCAGTACTTC. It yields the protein CASSYSISSYEQYF.

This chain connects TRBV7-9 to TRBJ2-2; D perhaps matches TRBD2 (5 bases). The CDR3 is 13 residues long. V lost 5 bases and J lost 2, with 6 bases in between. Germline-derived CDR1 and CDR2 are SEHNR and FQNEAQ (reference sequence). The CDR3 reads CASSRLNTGELFF. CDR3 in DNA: TGTGCCAGCAGCCGACTAAACACCGGGGAGCTGTTTTTT.

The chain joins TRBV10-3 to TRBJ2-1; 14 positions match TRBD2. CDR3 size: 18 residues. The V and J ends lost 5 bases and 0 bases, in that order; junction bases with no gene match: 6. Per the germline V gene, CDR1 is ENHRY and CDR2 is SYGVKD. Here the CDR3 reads CAISLSGTSGSSYNEQFF. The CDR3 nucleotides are TGTGCCATCAGTCTCTCAGGGACTAGCGGGAGCTCCTACAATGAGCAGTTCTTC.

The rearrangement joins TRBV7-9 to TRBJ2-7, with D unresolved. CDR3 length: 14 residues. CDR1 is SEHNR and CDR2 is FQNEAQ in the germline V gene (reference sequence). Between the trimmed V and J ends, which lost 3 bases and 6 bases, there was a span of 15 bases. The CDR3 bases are TGTGCCAGCAGCTTGACGAATCGTTTAGGCGAGCAGTACTTC. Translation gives CASSLTNRLGEQYF.

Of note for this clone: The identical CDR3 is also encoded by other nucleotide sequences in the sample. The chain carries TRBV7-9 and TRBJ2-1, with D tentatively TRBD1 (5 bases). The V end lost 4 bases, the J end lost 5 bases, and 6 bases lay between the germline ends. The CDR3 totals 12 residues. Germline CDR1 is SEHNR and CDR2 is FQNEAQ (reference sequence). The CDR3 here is CASSSRDNEQFF. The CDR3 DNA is TGTGCCAGCAGCTCCAGGGACAATGAGCAGTTCTTC.

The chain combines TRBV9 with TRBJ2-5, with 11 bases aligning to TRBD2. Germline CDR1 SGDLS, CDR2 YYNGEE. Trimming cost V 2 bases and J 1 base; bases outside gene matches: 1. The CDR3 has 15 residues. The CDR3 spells CASSVGLAVQETQYF. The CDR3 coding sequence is TGTGCCAGCAGCGTGGGACTAGCGGTCCAAGAGACCCAGTACTTC. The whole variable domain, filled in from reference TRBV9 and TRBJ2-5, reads DSGVTQTPKHLITATGQRVTLRCSPRSGDLSVYWYQQSLDQGLQFLIQYYNGEERAKGNILERFSAQQFPDLHSELNLSSLELGDSALYFCASSVGLAVQETQYFGPGTRLLVL.

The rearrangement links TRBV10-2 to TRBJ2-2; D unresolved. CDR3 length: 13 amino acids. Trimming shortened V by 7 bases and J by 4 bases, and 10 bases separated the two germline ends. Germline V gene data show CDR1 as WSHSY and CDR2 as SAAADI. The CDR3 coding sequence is TGCGCCAGCACGTTTAAGCGCACCGGGGAGCTGTTTTTT. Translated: CASTFKRTGELFF.

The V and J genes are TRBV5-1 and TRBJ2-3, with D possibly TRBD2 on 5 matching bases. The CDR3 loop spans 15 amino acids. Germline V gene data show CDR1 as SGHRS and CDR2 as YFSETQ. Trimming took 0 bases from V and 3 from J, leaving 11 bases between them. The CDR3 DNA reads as TGCGCCAGCAGCTTGGTTGGGAGTTTGACAGATACGCAGTATTTT. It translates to CASSLVGSLTDTQYF.

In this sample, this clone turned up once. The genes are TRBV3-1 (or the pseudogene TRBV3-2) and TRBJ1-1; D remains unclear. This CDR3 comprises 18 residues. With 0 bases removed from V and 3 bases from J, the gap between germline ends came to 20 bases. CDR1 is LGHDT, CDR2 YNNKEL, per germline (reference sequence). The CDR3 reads CASSQEVANSSSHTEAFF. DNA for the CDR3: TGTGCCAGCAGCCAAGAAGTGGCGAACAGCTCCTCACACACTGAAGCTTTCTTT.

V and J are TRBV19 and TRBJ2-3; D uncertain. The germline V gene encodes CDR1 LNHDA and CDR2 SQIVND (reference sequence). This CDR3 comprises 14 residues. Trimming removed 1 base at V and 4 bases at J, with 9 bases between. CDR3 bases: TGTGCCAGTAGTATAGCTAGGGCCCCAGATACGCAGTATTTT. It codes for CASSIARAPDTQYF.

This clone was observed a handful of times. The CDR3 loop is CASSDSPSGSTDTQYF. CDR3 in DNA: TGTGCCAGCAGTGACTCGCCCAGCGGGAGCACAGATACGCAGTATTTT. V usage is TRBV6-4 and J usage is TRBJ2-3; D is perhaps TRBD2 (6 bases). Germline V lookup: CDR1 MRHNA, CDR2 SNTAGT. The CDR3 consists of 16 residues. The ends were cut back, 0 bases at V and 0 bases at J, with 10 bases in the middle.

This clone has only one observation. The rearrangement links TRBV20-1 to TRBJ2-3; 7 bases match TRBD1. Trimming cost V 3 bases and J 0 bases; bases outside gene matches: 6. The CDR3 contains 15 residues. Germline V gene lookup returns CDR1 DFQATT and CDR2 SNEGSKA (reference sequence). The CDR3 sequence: CSASNRGISTDTQYF. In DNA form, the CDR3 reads TGCAGTGCTAGTAACAGGGGAATTAGCACAGATACGCAGTATTTT.

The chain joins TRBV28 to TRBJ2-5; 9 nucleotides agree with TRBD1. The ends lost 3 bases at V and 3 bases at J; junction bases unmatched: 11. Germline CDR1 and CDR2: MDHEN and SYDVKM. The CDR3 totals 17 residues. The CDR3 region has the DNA TGTGCCAGCAGTTTCAGGGGACAGGGCCCAAGGAAAGAGACCCAGTACTTC. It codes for CASSFRGQGPRKETQYF.

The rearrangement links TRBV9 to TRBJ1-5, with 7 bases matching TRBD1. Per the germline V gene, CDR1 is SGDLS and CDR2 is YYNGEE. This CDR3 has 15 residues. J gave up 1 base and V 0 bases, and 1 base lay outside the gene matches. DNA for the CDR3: TGTGCCAGCAGCGTAGGGGGACAGAGCAATCAGCCCCAGCATTTT. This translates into CASSVGGQSNQPQHF. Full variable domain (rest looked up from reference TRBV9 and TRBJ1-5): DSGVTQTPKHLITATGQRVTLRCSPRSGDLSVYWYQQSLDQGLQFLIQYYNGEERAKGNILERFSAQQFPDLHSELNLSSLELGDSALYFCASSVGGQSNQPQHFGDGTRLSIL.

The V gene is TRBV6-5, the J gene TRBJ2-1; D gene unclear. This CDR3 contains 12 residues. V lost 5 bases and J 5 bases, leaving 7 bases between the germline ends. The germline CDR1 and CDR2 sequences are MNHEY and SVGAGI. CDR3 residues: CASSRSNNEQFF. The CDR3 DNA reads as TGTGCCAGCAGTCGCAGCAACAATGAGCAGTTCTTC.

CDR3 coding DNA: TGTGCCAGCAGCCAAATGTTCACCGAGACCCAGTACTTC. Translating it yields CASSQMFTETQYF. The V gene is TRBV14, the J gene TRBJ2-5, with D unclear. The germline V and J ends were trimmed by 2 bases and 5 bases, with 9 bases remaining between them. The CDR3 is 13 amino acids. CDR1 is SGHDN and CDR2 is FVKESK in the germline V gene.